This TCR beta chain was documented in a study of immune cell composition in non-small cell lung cancer. Findings and caveats of the study: TIL tumour reactivity correlated with maximal tumour-associated clone frequency in adenocarcinoma. It was not proven that tumour-reactive clones equal dominant tumour-associated clones. Tumour TCR-beta clonality showed no significant link to smoking pack-years.

The CDR3 covers 16 residues. Deletions cut 2 bases from V and 4 bases from J, with 16 bases between. The germline V gene encodes CDR1 SGDLS and CDR2 YYNGEE. With respect to this clone: The antigen is undetermined.

Normal lung was sampled as far from the tumour as possible, at least 3 cm. DNA was extracted from unsorted cell suspensions stored frozen. Repertoires were generated with immunoSEQ multiplex PCR, while TCRdb's copy carries only in-frame clones and drops some. The sample has thousands of clones, under 70% seen once. The sequence was obtained from a human donor with non-small cell lung cancer. The sample was non-adjacent lung tissue. V and J are TRBV9 and TRBJ1-3; D ambiguous. DNA of the CDR3: TGTGCCAGCAGCGTTGGTGGGGTGGGAGCGGGAAACACCATATATTTT. Its protein product is CASSVGGVGAGNTIYF.